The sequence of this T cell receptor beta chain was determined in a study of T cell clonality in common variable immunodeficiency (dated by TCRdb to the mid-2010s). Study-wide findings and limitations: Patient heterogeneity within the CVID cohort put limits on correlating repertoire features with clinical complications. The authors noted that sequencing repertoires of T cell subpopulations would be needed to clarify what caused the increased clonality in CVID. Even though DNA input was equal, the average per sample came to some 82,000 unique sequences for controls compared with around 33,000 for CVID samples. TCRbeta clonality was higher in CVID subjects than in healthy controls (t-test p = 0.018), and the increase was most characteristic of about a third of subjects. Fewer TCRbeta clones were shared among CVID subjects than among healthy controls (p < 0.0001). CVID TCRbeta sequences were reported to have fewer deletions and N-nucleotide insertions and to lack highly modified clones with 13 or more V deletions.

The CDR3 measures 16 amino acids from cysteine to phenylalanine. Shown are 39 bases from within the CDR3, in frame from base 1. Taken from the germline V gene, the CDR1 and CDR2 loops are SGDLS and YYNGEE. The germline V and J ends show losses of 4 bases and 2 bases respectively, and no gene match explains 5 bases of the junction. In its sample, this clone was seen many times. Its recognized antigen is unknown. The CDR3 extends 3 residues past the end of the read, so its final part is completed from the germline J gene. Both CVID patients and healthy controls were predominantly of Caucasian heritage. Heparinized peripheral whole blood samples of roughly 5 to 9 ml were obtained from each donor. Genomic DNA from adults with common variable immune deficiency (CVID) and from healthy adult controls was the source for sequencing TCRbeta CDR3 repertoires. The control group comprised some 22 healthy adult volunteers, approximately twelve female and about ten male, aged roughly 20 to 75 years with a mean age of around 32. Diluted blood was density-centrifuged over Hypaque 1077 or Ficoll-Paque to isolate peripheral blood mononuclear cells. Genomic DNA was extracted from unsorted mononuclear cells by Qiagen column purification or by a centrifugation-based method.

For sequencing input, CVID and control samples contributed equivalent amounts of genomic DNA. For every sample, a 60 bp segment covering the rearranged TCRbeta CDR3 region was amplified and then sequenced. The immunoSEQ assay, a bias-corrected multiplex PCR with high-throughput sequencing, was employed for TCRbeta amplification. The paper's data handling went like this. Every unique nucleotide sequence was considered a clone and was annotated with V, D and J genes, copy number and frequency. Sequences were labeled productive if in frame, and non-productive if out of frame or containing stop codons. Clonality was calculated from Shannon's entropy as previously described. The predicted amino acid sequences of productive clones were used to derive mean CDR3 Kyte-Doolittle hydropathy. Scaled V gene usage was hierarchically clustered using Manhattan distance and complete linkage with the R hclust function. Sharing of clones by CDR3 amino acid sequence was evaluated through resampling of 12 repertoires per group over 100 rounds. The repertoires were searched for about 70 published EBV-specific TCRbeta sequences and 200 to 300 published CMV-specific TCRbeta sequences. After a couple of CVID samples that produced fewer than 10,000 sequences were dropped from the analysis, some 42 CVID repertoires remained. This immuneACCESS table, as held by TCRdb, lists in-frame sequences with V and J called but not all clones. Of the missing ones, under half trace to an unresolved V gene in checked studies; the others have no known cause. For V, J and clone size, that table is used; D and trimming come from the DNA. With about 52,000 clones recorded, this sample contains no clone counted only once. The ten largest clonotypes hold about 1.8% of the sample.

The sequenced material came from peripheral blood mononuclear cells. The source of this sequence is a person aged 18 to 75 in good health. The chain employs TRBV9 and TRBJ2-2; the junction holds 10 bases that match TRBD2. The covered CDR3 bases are TGTGCCAGCAGCTGGGCTAGCGGGGGAAACACCGGGGAG. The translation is CASSWASGGNTGE. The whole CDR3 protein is CASSWASGGNTGELFF.